One sample yielded the 30 T cell receptor beta chains listed below, sequenced in a study of control samples from healthy donors and cancer patients. Clones were read by immunoSEQ multiplex PCR, and TCRdb kept only the in-frame ones, dropping some. The data hold roughly 41,000 clones, with 90% to 95% observed a single time. Sequenced: blood. The receptors come from a man in his 60s in good health.

The chain combines TRBV7-2 with TRBJ2-1, with TRBD2 matching 7 bases. V shed 5 bases, J shed 8 bases, and the junction held 15 bases outside the gene matches. Germline loops: CDR1 SGHTA, CDR2 FQGNSA. This CDR3 contains 16 residues. CDR3 loop: CASSPPRLAPSHEQFF. CDR3 coding DNA: TGTGCCAGCAGCCCCCCCCGACTAGCCCCGAGCCATGAGCAGTTCTTC.

The chain uses TRBV7-2 and TRBJ2-3; D gene uncertain. Trimming took off 3 bases at V and 0 bases at J, with 4 bases between the two ends. Germline V lookup: CDR1 SGHTA, CDR2 FQGNSA. The CDR3 has 13 amino acids. Here the CDR3 reads CASSFGSTDTQYF. The CDR3 region has the DNA TGTGCCAGCAGCTTTGGTAGCACAGATACGCAGTATTTT. The full variable domain, rest sourced from reference TRBV7-2 and TRBJ2-3, is GAGVSQSPSNKVTEKGKDVELRCDPISGHTALYWYRQSLGQGLEFLIYFQGNSAPDKSGLPSDRFSAERTGGSVSTLTIQRTQQEDSAVYLCASSFGSTDTQYFGPGTRLTVL.

The chain is built from TRBV5-1 and TRBJ2-6; tentatively, D is TRBD1 (6 bases). From germline, CDR1 is SGHRS and CDR2 YFSETQ. The CDR3 sequence is 19 residues long. Trimming removed 1 base from V and 0 bases from J, with 17 bases in between. In DNA, the CDR3 is TGCGCCAGCAGCTTGTATTATTCTGGGACACCCTCTGGGGCCAACGTCCTGACTTTC. Translated, it gives CASSLYYSGTPSGANVLTF.

The chain is built from TRBV3-1 (or the pseudogene TRBV3-2) and TRBJ1-6; a weak D match, TRBD1 (5 bases). Germline lookup yields CDR1 LGHDT and CDR2 YNNKEL (reference sequence). The CDR3 is made up of 13 amino acids. Trimming stripped 6 bases from V and 5 bases from J, with 8 bases between. The CDR3, as DNA: TGTGCCAGCAGAACAGGAAATAATTCACCCCTCCACTTT. Residues: CASRTGNNSPLHF.

The J gene is TRBJ1-1, the V gene TRBV18; 9 nucleotides match TRBD1. CDR1 KGHSH and CDR2 LQKENI come from the germline V gene. V lost 0 bases, J lost 4 bases, and 6 bases stayed unmatched. The CDR3 runs to 16 residues. The CDR3 here is CASSPPGTGRITEAFF. In DNA form, the CDR3 reads TGTGCCAGCTCACCACCGGGGACAGGGAGGATCACTGAAGCTTTCTTT.

The V gene is TRBV11-2, the J gene TRBJ2-1; perhaps D is TRBD1 or TRBD2 (5 bases each). The CDR3 has 13 residues. Trimming took off 5 bases at V and 5 bases at J, with 10 bases between the two ends. The V gene's germline CDR1 is SGHAT and CDR2 FQNNGV. The CDR3 sequence: CASSRDGNNEQFF. CDR3 DNA: TGTGCCAGCAGCCGGGACGGGAACAATGAGCAGTTCTTC.

In this sample, this clone turned up once. J is TRBJ1-3 and V is TRBV19; D gene uncertain. The CDR3 covers 13 residues. Trimming left V 7 bases short and J 0 bases short, with 7 bases between. CDR1 LNHDA and CDR2 SQIVND come from the germline V gene (reference sequence). The CDR3 DNA is TGTGCCAGTATCGAAAGCTCTGGAAACACCATATATTTT. Its protein product is CASIESSGNTIYF.

This chain connects TRBV24-1 to TRBJ2-3, with TRBD2 matching over 10 bases. Germline loops: CDR1 KGHDR, CDR2 SFDVKD. The CDR3 has 16 residues. With 4 bases clipped from V and 10 bases from J, the junction kept 13 bases outside the gene matches. CDR3 nucleotide sequence: TGTGCCACCAGTGAGGCTAGCGGGAGACCTTCTCATCCGCAGTATTTT. This gives the protein CATSEASGRPSHPQYF.

The chain combines TRBV10-2 with TRBJ2-7, with D possibly matching TRBD2 (6 bases). The CDR3 is 14 amino acids. Germline assignment: CDR1 WSHSY and CDR2 SAAADI. V lost 2 bases, J lost 3 bases, and 11 bases lay in between. CDR3 coding DNA: TGCGCCAGCAGTGAGGGGGGACTTGGCTACGAGCAGTACTTC. It specifies CASSEGGLGYEQYF.

This chain connects TRBV30 to TRBJ2-5; no reliable D call. CDR3 length equals 15 residues. In germline, CDR1 is GTSNPN, CDR2 SVGIG (reference sequence). Trimming removed 0 bases from V and 5 bases from J, with 16 bases in between. CDR3 amino acids: CAWSVGSGIGETQYF. In DNA form, the CDR3 reads TGTGCCTGGAGTGTAGGTTCTGGTATAGGGGAGACCCAGTACTTC.

This clone came up once. Here the CDR3 reads CASSLGPDRSNQPQHF. The CDR3 coding sequence is TGTGCCAGCAGCTTAGGCCCGGACAGGTCTAATCAGCCCCAGCATTTT. The chain recombines TRBV7-9 with TRBJ1-5; 7 bases are shared with TRBD1. This CDR3 comprises 16 residues. CDR1 is SEHNR, CDR2 FQNEAQ, per germline (reference sequence). Trimming at V came to 1 base and at J to 4 bases, leaving 7 bases not matched to a gene.

CDR3 sequence: CASSLPFASPLHF. The DNA of the CDR3 is TGTGCCAGCAGCTTGCCGTTTGCCTCACCCCTCCACTTT. The gene calls are TRBV5-4 and TRBJ1-6; D remains ambiguous. CDR1 is SGHNT, CDR2 YYREEE, per germline (reference sequence). The CDR3 runs 13 residues. The V and J ends lost 1 base and 10 bases respectively, with 9 bases between them. The full variable domain, with the rest looked up from reference TRBV5-4 and TRBJ1-6, is ETGVTQSPTHLIKTRGQQVTLRCSSQSGHNTVSWYQQALGQGPQFIFQYYREEENGRGNFPPRFSGLQFPNYSSELNVNALELDDSALYLCASSLPFASPLHFGNGTRLTVT.

The chain has TRBV19 and TRBJ1-4; D gene unclear. Trimming left V 2 bases short and J 7 bases short, with 14 bases between. This CDR3 is built from 15 residues. Germline loops: CDR1 LNHDA, CDR2 SQIVND (reference sequence). CDR3 nucleotide sequence: TGTGCCAGTAGTATAAACCGGGGATGGGGTGAAAAACTGTTTTTT. Translated, it gives CASSINRGWGEKLFF.

This clone was counted a single time. The chain joins TRBV6-6 to TRBJ1-1, with D possibly TRBD1 on 5 matching bases. Germline values: CDR1 MNHNY, CDR2 SVGAGI (reference sequence). The CDR3 consists of 16 residues. Trimming shortened V by 2 bases and J by 5 bases, and 18 bases separated the two germline ends. Here the CDR3 reads CASSYDPDRGVTEAFF. The CDR3 DNA reads TGTGCCAGCAGTTACGACCCGGACCGGGGGGTGACTGAAGCTTTCTTT.

The chain recombines TRBV27 with TRBJ2-5; 8 nucleotides align to TRBD1. Germline assignment: CDR1 MNHEY and CDR2 SMNVEV (reference sequence). V lost 5 bases and J lost 0; bases outside the gene matches: 8. The CDR3 has 16 amino acids. As DNA, the CDR3 is TGTGCCAGCAGTCCGCTCGAGGACAGGGACCAAGAGACCCAGTACTTC. Translated: CASSPLEDRDQETQYF.

V usage is TRBV11-2 and J usage is TRBJ2-2; 11 bases line up with TRBD2. The CDR3 covers 17 residues. Germline loops: CDR1 SGHAT, CDR2 FQNNGV. J lost 3 bases, V lost 6 bases, and 9 bases had no gene match. The CDR3 nucleotides are TGTGCCAGCAGGGCGACTAGCGGGATTTTTGACACCGGGGAGCTGTTTTTT. Protein sequence: CASRATSGIFDTGELFF.

The chain employs TRBV2 and TRBJ2-1; D not resolved. The germline V gene encodes CDR1 SNHLY and CDR2 FYNNEI. This CDR3 is 17 amino acids long. V lost 7 bases and J lost 3, with 22 bases in between. The CDR3 protein is CASTESRKMTNYNEQFF. CDR3 bases: TGTGCCAGCACCGAGTCACGGAAGATGACCAACTACAATGAGCAGTTCTTC.

J is TRBJ2-1 and V is TRBV7-8, with 10 bases that match TRBD2. V lost 5 bases and J lost 1; bases outside the gene matches: 2. Germline V lookup: CDR1 SGHVS, CDR2 FQNEAQ. This CDR3 is built from 15 residues. The CDR3: CASSPSGSSYNEQFF. The CDR3 coding sequence is TGTGCCAGCAGCCCTAGCGGGAGTTCCTACAATGAGCAGTTCTTC.

This clone was observed a single time. This chain links TRBV19 with TRBJ2-1; D is ambiguous. Trimming took off 3 bases at V and 8 bases at J, with 14 bases between the two ends. The germline V gene has CDR1 LNHDA and CDR2 SQIVND (reference sequence). This CDR3 is 14 amino acids long. Here the CDR3 DNA reads TGTGCCAGTAGTATTGCCCATCCTAGGGATGAGCAGTTCTTC. This sequence encodes CASSIAHPRDEQFF.

The genes are TRBV28 and TRBJ2-1; D gene ambiguous. Trimming took off 3 bases at V and 6 bases at J, with 15 bases between the two ends. Germline V CDR1 and CDR2: MDHEN, SYDVKM. CDR3 length: 15 amino acids. CDR3 in amino acids: CASSFPGPKANEQFF. CDR3 coding DNA: TGTGCCAGCAGTTTTCCCGGACCGAAGGCCAATGAGCAGTTCTTC.

The chain uses TRBV11-3 and TRBJ1-3; 8 nucleotides align to TRBD1. Germline lookup yields CDR1 SGHNT and CDR2 YENEEA. This CDR3 spans 15 amino acids. After removal of 5 bases from V and 1 base from J, the junction contained 4 bases not matched to a gene. The CDR3 DNA reads TGTGCCAGCAGCCCAGGGGGCCCTTCTGGAAACACCATATATTTT. This codes for CASSPGGPSGNTIYF.

V usage is TRBV13 and J usage is TRBJ2-7; unclear D gene. CDR1 is PRHDT, CDR2 FYEKMQ, per germline (reference sequence). The CDR3 runs to 13 residues. Deletions cut 0 bases from V and 3 bases from J, with 6 bases between. The chain's CDR3 is CASSLGSLYEQYF. The CDR3 DNA sequence: TGTGCCAGCAGCTTAGGCTCCCTCTACGAGCAGTACTTC.

The chain uses TRBV6-4 and TRBJ1-1, with a weak D call TRBD1 (6 bases). Trimming took 4 bases from V and 5 from J, leaving 11 bases between them. The germline V gene has CDR1 MRHNA and CDR2 SNTAGT. This CDR3 spans 13 amino acids. In DNA form, the CDR3 reads TGTGCCAGCAGTGCCACAGGGCGAACTGAAGCTTTCTTT. The encoded protein is CASSATGRTEAFF.

This chain's CDR3 is CASSLLGSAYNEQFF. DNA of the CDR3: TGTGCCAGCAGTCTACTGGGCAGCGCCTACAATGAGCAGTTCTTC. The chain is built from TRBV5-4 and TRBJ2-1; D gene unclear. V lost 5 bases and J lost 2, with 14 bases in between. The germline V gene encodes CDR1 SGHNT and CDR2 YYREEE (reference sequence). The CDR3 runs 15 residues.

This chain uses TRBV5-1 with TRBJ1-1; no firm D call. The CDR3 length is 13 residues. Germline CDR1 and CDR2: SGHRS and YFSETQ. Trimming shortened V by 6 bases and J by 10 bases, and 19 bases separated the two germline ends. CDR3: CASTTGGRGVAFF. The CDR3 region has the DNA TGCGCCAGCACCACCGGTGGACGCGGCGTAGCTTTCTTT.

This clone came up once. The V gene is TRBV29-1, the J gene TRBJ2-1; 9 bases align to TRBD1. The germline gives CDR1 SQVTM, CDR2 ANQGSEA. After removal of 6 bases from V and 5 bases from J, the junction contained 20 bases not matched to a gene. CDR3 length equals 18 residues. CDR3 nucleotides: TGCAGCGTCGCCTATGCAACAGGGGGCGGCTGGCGGCACAATGAGCAGTTCTTC. It translates to CSVAYATGGGWRHNEQFF.

This clone appeared a single time. The genes are TRBV5-6 and TRBJ2-5, with D maybe TRBD1 (5 bases). This CDR3 spans 16 amino acids. Trimming removed 4 bases at V and 2 bases at J, with 18 bases between. Germline loops: CDR1 SGHDT, CDR2 YYEEEE. The CDR3: CASSLGLTGIQETQYF. The CDR3 nucleotides are TGTGCCAGCAGCCTAGGCCTCACAGGTATTCAAGAGACCCAGTACTTC. The variable domain in full, with the rest retrieved from reference TRBV5-6 and TRBJ2-5, is DAGVTQSPTHLIKTRGQQVTLRCSPKSGHDTVSWYQQALGQGPQFIFQYYEEEERQRGNFPDRFSGHQFPNYSSELNVNALLLGDSALYLCASSLGLTGIQETQYFGPGTRLLVL.

The V call is TRBV19, the J call TRBJ2-1; TRBD2 matches at 12 bases. Germline values: CDR1 LNHDA, CDR2 SQIVND (reference sequence). Trimming cost V 6 bases and J 8 bases; bases outside gene matches: 5. This CDR3 is 14 amino acids long. CDR3 DNA sequence: TGTGCCAGTAGGTCTCTAGCGGGAGGGGATGAGCAGTTCTTC. Amino acids: CASRSLAGGDEQFF.

The chain couples TRBV19 to TRBJ1-2; the match to TRBD1 covers 7 bases. In germline, CDR1 is LNHDA, CDR2 SQIVND (reference sequence). The CDR3 has 15 residues. V lost 6 bases to trimming and J lost 4 bases; unmatched junction nucleotides: 11. The CDR3 loop is CASSTGQEPSYGYTF. In nucleotides, the CDR3 is TGTGCCAGTAGCACAGGACAGGAGCCAAGCTATGGCTACACCTTC.

The chain links TRBV2 to TRBJ2-7, with TRBD2 as a possible D gene (6 bases). This CDR3 spans 14 amino acids. V was pared by 7 bases and J by 2 bases, with 15 bases between. The germline V gene has CDR1 SNHLY and CDR2 FYNNEI. CDR3: CASMTGTDTYEQYF. CDR3 in DNA: TGTGCCAGCATGACCGGGACTGATACCTACGAGCAGTACTTC.